This T cell receptor beta chain came from a study of blood T cells in healthy people across ages (dated by TCRdb to about 2015). Notes on the research overall: In model experiments, roughly one uniquely barcoded TCR beta cDNA molecule per two T cells was captured by template switching. Using deep sequencing normalized with unique cDNA molecular identifiers, the study measured how TCR beta repertoire diversity changes with age. The donors were divided into four age groups: young (average about 15 years), middle-aged (around 37), aged (around 67) and long-lived (82). To avoid experimental bias, donors of different ages were distributed randomly across sequencing lanes. Using the same blood draw, the study looked at two additional independent replicas of 1 million unique cDNA reads for two donors, one aged 18 to 30 and the other aged 80 or older.

Libraries came from 5' RACE. The sequencer listed for this sample is Illumina HiSeq 2500. A second roughly 6 to 11 cycle PCR used a sample-barcoded 5' primer and a J-beta primer mix. A unique molecular identifier was introduced onto each TCR beta cDNA molecule by a template-switch 5' adaptor carrying 12 random nucleotides. Each sample yielded at least 2.5 million CDR3-containing paired-end reads. All of the RNA was converted into first-strand cDNA using the Mint cDNA synthesis kit, with a TRBC-specific oligonucleotide serving as the primer. Following uracil-DNA glycosylase treatment, all cDNA underwent a first 18-cycle PCR with the universal primers M1SS and BC2_uni_R. The authors processed their data as follows. Each sample was normalized by randomly selecting 1 million high-quality reads, each carrying a distinct molecular identifier. Reads with shared molecular identifiers were discarded instead of being binned into consensus sequences. MiTCR, set to a Q25 quality threshold and the strictest error-elimination algorithm, was used for CDR3 identification, clonotype clustering and error correction. A nonparametric unseen species model with Euler transformation was used to estimate lower-bound total TCR beta diversity. TCRdb trimmed public reads at Q25 via fastp, called clones via MiXCR and kept in-frame beta chains. Each record represents a unique CDR3 protein, reported with the most common genes and DNA among its rows. TCRdb, rather than the study authors, made the V and J calls. In this sample the table shows some 290,000 distinct CDR3 sequences, roughly a quarter of which occur a single time. Of the sample, 29% falls within the top ten clones.

General findings and caveats noted by the study authors: Because profiling used bulk unsorted PBMCs, naive and antigen-experienced compartments could not be compared conclusively. Compared with the aged group, the long-lived group had more naive CD4+ T cells, fewer expanded clones and increased TCR diversity, suggesting age selection. As age increased, observed TCR beta diversity per million T cells dropped in a roughly linear way, and a significant reduction was already evident by age roughly 40. Because donor CMV infection status was unknown, age-related changes in expanded clonotypes were potentially confounded. Total diversity estimates from one million sequenced T cells were considered lower bounds and underestimates. Observed TCR beta diversity correlated strongly with the percentage of naive T cells measured by flow cytometry.

To note about this clonotype: What this receptor recognizes is not known. No base qualities exist here, and no much larger clone lies one base off it.

Systemically healthy Caucasian individuals from Russia, 39 in total and aged roughly 6 to 100 years, were included as donors. Approximately 9 milliliters of peripheral blood were collected from each donor into EDTA-treated Vacutainer tubes. Ficoll-Paque density-gradient centrifugation was used to isolate PBMCs, with at least 7 million per sample. Trizol reagent was used to extract total RNA from the PBMCs, yielding at least 6 micrograms per sample. Naive CD45RAhigh/CD27high T cell percentages were measured by flow cytometry on a PBMC aliquot from every donor. This clonotype originated in a woman aged 65 to 85 in good health. The sequencing sample was made of blood.

The bases read TGTGCCAGCAGTTTTACCGGGACAGTGGTCAATGAGCAGTTCTTC. Its coded protein is CASSFTGTVVNEQFF. The V and J segments used are TRBV28 and TRBJ2-5; 7 junctional bases match TRBD1. The J call may be mistaken, given a closer DNA end match to TRBJ2-1. Its CDR3 holds 15 amino acids, cysteine through phenylalanine. The sequence is cut down to CDR3 DNA, 45 bases in frame from base 1. The germline V gene provides CDR1 MDHEN and CDR2 SYDVKM.